This passage covers 9 T cell receptor beta chains from one sample sequenced in a study of T cell changes during pregnancy in multiple sclerosis (dated by TCRdb to between 2017 and 2020). The library was obtained by the immunoSEQ multiplex PCR assay. Entries here come from immuneACCESS through TCRdb and include only in-frame sequences with V and J called. Some clones fail to appear in such tables; in the studies checked, an unresolved V gene covers under half of the shortfall, and the cause of the remainder is unknown. Recorded for this sample are around 42,000 clones; 80% to 90% of them occurred a single time. The biggest ten clones account for roughly 4.9% of the sample. The material was peripheral blood, obtained in the first trimester of pregnancy. The receptor set was obtained from a female donor in good health, enrolled as a control in a pregnancy study.

V usage is TRBV5-6 and J usage is TRBJ1-6; 7 bases align to TRBD1. CDR1 is SGHDT, CDR2 YYEEEE, per germline. This CDR3 has 15 amino acids. V lost 0 bases and J lost 8; bases outside the gene matches: 5. The CDR3 region is CASSLAQGFDSPLHF. DNA for the CDR3: TGTGCCAGCAGCTTGGCACAGGGGTTTGATTCACCCCTCCACTTT. Together with reference TRBV5-6 and TRBJ1-6, the CDR3 gives the full variable domain: DAGVTQSPTHLIKTRGQQVTLRCSPKSGHDTVSWYQQALGQGPQFIFQYYEEEERQRGNFPDRFSGHQFPNYSSELNVNALLLGDSALYLCASSLAQGFDSPLHFGNGTRLTVT.

The J gene is TRBJ2-7, the V gene TRBV11-3, with TRBD2 matching over 10 bases. The CDR3 is made up of 18 amino acids. The germline gives CDR1 SGHNT, CDR2 YENEEA. V gave up 0 bases and J gave up 4 bases; unmatched junction bases: 12. The CDR3 reads CASSLDFEREGPAYEQYF. The CDR3 DNA reads TGTGCCAGCAGCTTAGATTTTGAGCGGGAGGGCCCCGCGTACGAGCAGTACTTC.

The chain combines TRBV27 with TRBJ2-1, with 11 bases identical to TRBD2. V dropped 2 bases and J dropped 2; count of bases not matched to a gene: 8. The CDR3 runs 18 residues. Germline CDR1 and CDR2: MNHEY and SMNVEV (reference sequence). CDR3 in amino acids: CASSLGLAGGPTYNEQFF. CDR3 DNA sequence: TGTGCCAGCAGTTTAGGCCTAGCGGGAGGCCCAACCTACAATGAGCAGTTCTTC.

The genes are TRBV19 and TRBJ1-4; weak D call: TRBD1 (5 bases). The germline V gene has CDR1 LNHDA and CDR2 SQIVND (reference sequence). Trimming cost V 6 bases and J 8 bases, with 10 bases left between them. CDR3 length: 12 residues. The CDR3 nucleotides are TGTGCCAGTAGGAACCAGGGCGAAAAACTGTTTTTT. Its protein product is CASRNQGEKLFF.

This clone was detected only once. The CDR3 nucleotides are TGTGCCAGCAGCGTGGACAGTCGGTCCTACGAGCAGTACTTC. Its translation: CASSVDSRSYEQYF. This chain joins TRBV9 and TRBJ2-7; perhaps TRBD1 as D (6 bases). Germline CDR1 reads SGDLS; CDR2 reads YYNGEE. This CDR3 region has 14 residues. With 2 bases removed from V and 1 base from J, the gap between germline ends came to 10 bases.

The V call is TRBV5-4, the J call TRBJ2-1; 9 bases fit TRBD2. The CDR3 covers 16 residues. Germline CDR1 reads SGHNT; CDR2 reads YYREEE (reference sequence). The J segment lost 5 bases and the V segment lost 1 base, leaving 7 bases of the junction unmatched. CDR3 nucleotide sequence: TGTGCCAGCAGCTTGCTAGCGGGACGACCCAACAATGAGCAGTTCTTC. Encoded protein: CASSLLAGRPNNEQFF. The full variable domain, with the rest looked up from reference TRBV5-4 and TRBJ2-1, is ETGVTQSPTHLIKTRGQQVTLRCSSQSGHNTVSWYQQALGQGPQFIFQYYREEENGRGNFPPRFSGLQFPNYSSELNVNALELDDSALYLCASSLLAGRPNNEQFFGPGTRLTVL.

The genes are TRBV15 and TRBJ2-7; 13 bases fit TRBD2. The CDR3 runs 18 residues. Germline loops: CDR1 LNHNV, CDR2 YYDKDF (reference sequence). Losses at the gene ends were 1 base for V and 2 bases for J; bases not matched to a gene: 8. This CDR3 is CATSRAGTSGTRTYEQYF. For the CDR3, the DNA is TGTGCCACCAGCAGAGCTGGGACTAGCGGGACTCGAACCTACGAGCAGTACTTC.

The V and J genes are TRBV12-5 and TRBJ1-2; the D gene is possibly TRBD1 (5 bases). The germline V gene encodes CDR1 LGHNT and CDR2 FRNRAP. The CDR3 runs 16 residues. V was clipped by 2 bases and J by 3 bases, with 16 bases between them. CDR3 amino acids: CASGLNVRGGYYGYTF. CDR3 in DNA: TGTGCTAGTGGTTTGAACGTTAGGGGAGGCTACTATGGCTACACCTTC.

This clone was found once. This chain connects TRBV4-2 to TRBJ2-3; TRBD2 aligns across 15 bases. Germline V gene data show CDR1 as LGHNA and CDR2 as YNFKEQ. CDR3 length: 18 amino acids. Trimming took 4 bases from V and 1 from J; bases not matched to a gene: 6. CDR3 DNA: TGTGCCAGCAGCCCGGGACTAGCGGGGGGTCCTGGCACAGATACGCAGTATTTT. Translating gives CASSPGLAGGPGTDTQYF.